Below, 29 T cell receptor beta chains from the same sample are listed, as sequenced in a study of cytomegalovirus exposure and HLA in healthy donors. The PCR used 60 Vbeta and 13 Jbeta primers. Libraries were prepared by immunoSEQ multiplex PCR; TCRdb keeps only in-frame clonotypes and omits some of them. The sample carries around 190,000 clones, roughly 74% recorded once. The sample comprised PBMCs. The receptors stem from a female donor in good health and CMV-seronegative.

This clone turned up a few times. The chain is built from TRBV5-5 and TRBJ1-1; D may be TRBD1 (5 bases). Germline V gene data show CDR1 as SGHKS and CDR2 as YYEKEE (reference sequence). This CDR3 spans 13 amino acids. V dropped 0 bases and J dropped 8 bases, with 11 bases sitting between them. The CDR3 bases are TGTGCCAGCAGCTTGGCCATGAGACAGGAAGCTTTCTTT. Translated: CASSLAMRQEAFF.

The chain recombines TRBV6-4 with TRBJ1-1; D gene uncertain. The V gene's germline CDR1 is MRHNA and CDR2 SNTAGT. V dropped 6 bases and J dropped 1 base, with 9 bases sitting between them. The CDR3 spans 13 residues. This CDR3 reads CASSNMPNTEAFF. The CDR3, as DNA: TGTGCCAGCAGCAACATGCCGAACACTGAAGCTTTCTTT.

This chain uses TRBV7-9 with TRBJ1-2, with TRBD1 matching 7 bases. Germline CDR1 reads SEHNR; CDR2 reads FQNEAQ (reference sequence). CDR3 length: 15 amino acids. V shed 6 bases and J 4 bases; nucleotides not matched to a gene: 11. CDR3 sequence (DNA): TGTGCCAGCAGTACTAACACAGGGGTGGGCTATGGCTACACCTTC. Amino acid sequence: CASSTNTGVGYGYTF. Drawing the rest from reference TRBV7-9 and TRBJ1-2, the complete variable domain is DTGVSQNPRHKITKRGQNVTFRCDPISEHNRLYWYRQTLGQGPEFLTYFQNEAQLEKSRLLSDRFSAERPKGSFSTLEIQRTEQGDSAMYLCASSTNTGVGYGYTFGSGTRLTVV.

Written as DNA, the CDR3 is TGTGCCAGCAAGGCGGGAGGGCCCGAGACCCAGTACTTC. This sequence encodes CASKAGGPETQYF. The chain couples TRBV2 to TRBJ2-5, with 9 bases fitting TRBD2. The CDR3 is 13 residues long. V gave up 7 bases and J gave up 5 bases; unmatched junction bases: 5. Germline assignment: CDR1 SNHLY and CDR2 FYNNEI.

This sequence joins TRBV2 and TRBJ1-2; 11 positions agree with TRBD1. V lost 1 base and J lost 7; bases outside the gene matches: 8. From germline, CDR1 is SNHLY and CDR2 FYNNEI. The CDR3 runs 16 residues. The CDR3 is CASSEEPGQGVAGYTF. Here the CDR3 DNA reads TGTGCCAGCAGTGAAGAACCGGGACAGGGGGTGGCTGGCTACACCTTC.

This clone has only one observation. This chain joins TRBV11-3 and TRBJ1-2, with D perhaps TRBD1 (5 bases). V was pared by 3 bases and J by 8 bases, with 13 bases between. This CDR3 has 13 residues. Germline values: CDR1 SGHNT, CDR2 YENEEA. In nucleotides, the CDR3 is TGTGCCAGCAGCTTCAGGGCTGGCTGGGGCTACACCTTC. Protein product: CASSFRAGWGYTF.

V is TRBV7-2 and J is TRBJ2-1; 9 nucleotides line up with TRBD2. CDR1 and CDR2 from the germline V gene are SGHTA and FQGNSA. This CDR3 region has 17 residues. The V gene end was trimmed by 1 base and the J gene end by 7 bases; junction bases not matched to a gene: 11. The CDR3 DNA follows: TGTGCCAGCAGCTTAGTATCTAGCGGGACGATCCGGAATGAGCAGTTCTTC. Encoded protein: CASSLVSSGTIRNEQFF.

V gene TRBV7-3 combines with J gene TRBJ2-5; tentative D call: TRBD1 (6 bases). The germline CDR1 and CDR2 sequences are SGHTA and FQGTGA. The CDR3 covers 15 residues. Deletions cut 6 bases from V and 2 bases from J, with 16 bases between. The CDR3 region has the DNA TGTGCCAGCAGTCTGACGGGACACTCACAAGAGACCCAGTACTTC. This translates into CASSLTGHSQETQYF.

This chain joins TRBV5-1 and TRBJ2-7; a weak D match, TRBD1 (6 bases). Germline V gives CDR1 SGHRS, CDR2 YFSETQ. The germline V and J ends were trimmed by 5 bases and 0 bases, with 12 bases remaining between them. This CDR3 comprises 14 residues. This CDR3 is CASREVQGSYEQYF. CDR3 DNA: TGCGCCAGCAGGGAAGTACAGGGCTCCTACGAGCAGTACTTC.

Worth noting for this clone: A read error may account for a junction end that differs from germline. The rearrangement joins TRBV6-1 to TRBJ2-2; tentatively, D is TRBD2 (7 bases). CDR3 length: 15 residues. Germline assignment: CDR1 MNHNS and CDR2 SASEGT. The CDR3 DNA is TGTGCCAGCAGAGAAGGTTGGGGAGGGGGCGGGGAGCTGTTTTTT. This sequence encodes CASREGWGGGGELFF.

This clone was recorded only once. This rearrangement joins TRBV18 to TRBJ2-5; 8 nucleotides align to TRBD2. Per the germline V gene, CDR1 is KGHSH and CDR2 is LQKENI. Losses at the gene ends were 4 bases for V and 5 bases for J; bases not matched to a gene: 9. The CDR3 runs to 15 residues. This chain's CDR3 is CASSRTSGFGETQYF. Here the CDR3 DNA reads TGTGCCAGCTCACGTACTAGCGGATTTGGGGAGACCCAGTACTTC.

With respect to this clone: One end of the junction is discordant with germline, which a read error may explain. The rearrangement joins TRBV7-9 to TRBJ2-1, with 7 bases matching TRBD2. The CDR3 has 15 residues. Per the germline V gene, CDR1 is SEHNR and CDR2 is FQNEAQ (reference sequence). In DNA form, the CDR3 reads TGTTCCAGCAGCTCCCTAGCGGCCTCCTACAATGAGCAGTTCTTC. Protein product: CSSSSLAASYNEQFF. Full variable domain (rest looked up from reference TRBV7-9 and TRBJ2-1): DTGVSQNPRHKITKRGQNVTFRCDPISEHNRLYWYRQTLGQGPEFLTYFQNEAQLEKSRLLSDRFSAERPKGSFSTLEIQRTEQGDSAMYLCSSSSLAASYNEQFFGPGTRLTVL.

V gene TRBV19 combines with J gene TRBJ1-5; TRBD1 aligns across 8 bases. This CDR3 is 16 amino acids long. CDR1 and CDR2 from the germline V gene are LNHDA and SQIVND (reference sequence). V lost 2 bases, J lost 2 bases, and 5 bases stayed unmatched. CDR3 in DNA: TGTGCCAGTAGTATAATCAGGGGGCAAGGCAATCAGCCCCAGCATTTT. It specifies CASSIIRGQGNQPQHF.

This clone has only one observation. The chain couples TRBV7-3 to TRBJ1-2; D perhaps matches TRBD1 (5 bases). This CDR3 spans 18 amino acids. The germline V and J ends were trimmed by 0 bases and 4 bases, with 21 bases remaining between them. Germline V gives CDR1 SGHTA, CDR2 FQGTGA. The CDR3 region has the DNA TGTGCCAGCAGCTTAACCCCCGGGGGTTCAGGGCAGAGCTATGGCTACACCTTC. This sequence encodes CASSLTPGGSGQSYGYTF.

Note on this clone: The junction and the germline gene differ at one end; a read error may be behind it. The chain has TRBV7-9 and TRBJ2-1; 8 nucleotides line up with TRBD2. The CDR3 is 16 residues long. Germline loops: CDR1 SEHNR, CDR2 FQNEAQ (reference sequence). Written as DNA, the CDR3 is TGTTCCAGCAGCTTGTCCCCCGGGAGGGTAAACAATGAGCAGTTCTTC. Protein product: CSSSLSPGRVNNEQFF.

This clone was detected only a few times. The J gene is TRBJ1-4, the V gene TRBV5-1; perhaps TRBD1 as D (5 bases). Per the germline V gene, CDR1 is SGHRS and CDR2 is YFSETQ. V lost 0 bases to trimming and J lost 3 bases, with 9 bases between them. The CDR3 has 15 amino acids. The CDR3 DNA sequence: TGCGCCAGCAGCTTGGATGACAGACCTAATGAAAAACTGTTTTTT. Translating it yields CASSLDDRPNEKLFF.

This sequence joins TRBV7-3 and TRBJ2-1; D is undetermined. This CDR3 comprises 17 residues. The V end was cut by 2 bases, the J end by 0 bases, with 14 bases between. CDR1 is SGHTA, CDR2 FQGTGA, per germline. Here the CDR3 reads CASSLSSRSSSYNEQFF. Written as DNA, the CDR3 is TGTGCCAGCAGCTTATCGTCCCGATCCAGCTCCTACAATGAGCAGTTCTTC.

The chain couples TRBV28 to TRBJ1-5, with D maybe TRBD1 (5 bases). V lost 2 bases to trimming and J lost 4 bases, with 9 bases between them. The CDR3 is 14 residues long. The germline V gene has CDR1 MDHEN and CDR2 SYDVKM. The CDR3 DNA follows: TGTGCCAGCAGTTTAGCACAGGTTAATCAGCCCCAGCATTTT. Translation gives CASSLAQVNQPQHF.

The rearrangement links TRBV5-1 to TRBJ2-4; D might be TRBD1 (7 bases). V lost 0 bases and J lost 8, with 15 bases in between. Per germline, CDR1 SGHRS and CDR2 YFSETQ. CDR3 length equals 15 residues. CDR3 in amino acids: CASSLARTGGDIQYF. In DNA, the CDR3 is TGCGCCAGCAGCTTGGCGAGGACAGGAGGGGACATTCAGTACTTC.

This clone was seen more than once but under ten times. V is TRBV4-2 and J is TRBJ1-5, with D possibly matching TRBD1 (6 bases). The ends were cut back, 0 bases at V and 4 bases at J, with 13 bases in the middle. CDR1 is LGHNA and CDR2 is YNFKEQ in the germline V gene. CDR3 size: 16 residues. CDR3 sequence reads: CASSQEAQGKNQPQHF. CDR3 DNA sequence: TGTGCCAGCAGCCAAGAGGCACAGGGAAAAAATCAGCCCCAGCATTTT.

The chain recombines TRBV7-6 with TRBJ2-5; 9 bases line up with TRBD2. The CDR3 spans 16 residues. V dropped 1 base and J dropped 3; count of bases not matched to a gene: 6. Germline V gene data show CDR1 as SGHVS and CDR2 as FNYEAQ. The CDR3 bases are TGTGCCAGCAGCTTAGGTGCTAGCGGGGCTAAAGAGACCCAGTACTTC. The encoded protein is CASSLGASGAKETQYF.

The gene calls are TRBV11-2 and TRBJ2-1; maybe TRBD2 (7 bases). The V gene's germline CDR1 is SGHAT and CDR2 FQNNGV. CDR3 length: 17 residues. V lost 3 bases, J lost 0 bases, and 15 bases lay in between. CDR3 amino acids: CASSLGGAGHSYNEQFF. The CDR3 DNA sequence: TGTGCCAGCAGCTTGGGGGGGGCAGGGCACTCCTACAATGAGCAGTTCTTC.

Here the CDR3 reads CASSLAGANTEAFF. As DNA, the CDR3 is TGTGCCAGCAGTTTAGCAGGGGCCAACACTGAAGCTTTCTTT. V and J are TRBV28 and TRBJ1-1, with D perhaps matching TRBD1 (6 bases). The CDR3 is made up of 14 amino acids. Looked up from germline, CDR1 is MDHEN and CDR2 is SYDVKM. Trimming removed 2 bases from V and 2 bases from J, with 9 bases in between.

This clone was observed a handful of times. The chain employs TRBV7-9 and TRBJ2-7, with 10 bases fitting TRBD1. J gave up 1 base and V 5 bases, and 8 bases lay outside the gene matches. This CDR3 comprises 16 residues. Germline lookup yields CDR1 SEHNR and CDR2 FQNEAQ (reference sequence). The CDR3 bases are TGTGCCAGCAGCCTACCTAGGACAGGGGGATCCTACGAGCAGTACTTC. It encodes CASSLPRTGGSYEQYF.

The chain carries TRBV27 and TRBJ1-2, with a tentative D call TRBD1 (6 bases). The CDR3 is made up of 16 amino acids. The V end was cut by 6 bases, the J end by 0 bases, with 17 bases between. Germline CDR1 is MNHEY and CDR2 is SMNVEV (reference sequence). This chain's CDR3 is CASSPVVGGPNYGYTF. The DNA of the CDR3 is TGTGCCAGCAGCCCGGTCGTTGGGGGCCCTAACTATGGCTACACCTTC.

The rearrangement joins TRBV7-2 to TRBJ2-7; D is ambiguous. The CDR3 extends over 15 amino acids. Germline CDR1 reads SGHTA; CDR2 reads FQGNSA. V gave up 5 bases and J gave up 2 bases, with 16 bases separating them. The CDR3 region has the DNA TGTGCCAGCAGCGCCGCCGGCGGAGCCACCTACGAGCAGTACTTC. This gives the protein CASSAAGGATYEQYF.

The chain carries TRBV6-1 and TRBJ1-2; D is possibly TRBD1 (5 bases). This CDR3 comprises 13 residues. V lost 3 bases to trimming and J lost 2 bases, with 7 bases between them. CDR1 is MNHNS, CDR2 SASEGT, per germline. CDR3 amino acids: CASSEPGNYGYTF. Written as DNA, the CDR3 is TGTGCCAGCAGTGAGCCAGGGAACTATGGCTACACCTTC.

This rearrangement joins TRBV12-5 to TRBJ2-7, with D possibly matching TRBD2 (6 bases). Germline V CDR1 and CDR2: LGHNT, FRNRAP. V was pared by 5 bases and J by 4 bases, with 15 bases between. The CDR3 spans 14 residues. The CDR3 reads CASGPPGGRYEQYF. The CDR3 DNA sequence: TGTGCTAGTGGTCCCCCTGGGGGGAGGTACGAGCAGTACTTC. Together with reference TRBV12-5 and TRBJ2-7, the CDR3 gives the full variable domain: DARVTQTPRHKVTEMGQEVTMRCQPILGHNTVFWYRQTMMQGLELLAYFRNRAPLDDSGMPKDRFSAEMPDATLATLKIQPSEPRDSAVYFCASGPPGGRYEQYFGPGTRLTVT.

CDR3 bases: TGTGCCAGCAGCGGGCTAGCGGGGGGCACAGATACGCAGTATTTT. This codes for CASSGLAGGTDTQYF. The chain carries TRBV9 and TRBJ2-3; 10 bases agree with TRBD2. Trimming at V came to 3 bases and at J to 1 base, leaving 2 bases not matched to a gene. The CDR3 sequence is 15 residues long. The V gene's germline CDR1 is SGDLS and CDR2 YYNGEE.